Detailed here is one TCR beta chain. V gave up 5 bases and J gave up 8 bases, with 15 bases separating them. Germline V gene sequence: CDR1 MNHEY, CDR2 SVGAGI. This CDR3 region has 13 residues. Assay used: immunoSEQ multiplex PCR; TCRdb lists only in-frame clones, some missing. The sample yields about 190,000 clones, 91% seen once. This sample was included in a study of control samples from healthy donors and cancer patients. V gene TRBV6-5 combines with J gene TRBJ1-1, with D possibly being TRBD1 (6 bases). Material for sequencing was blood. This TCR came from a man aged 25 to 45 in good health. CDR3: CASSPTNREEAFF. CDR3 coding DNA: TGTGCCAGCAGTCCGACCAACAGGGAAGAAGCTTTCTTT.